This T cell receptor beta chain was captured by sequencing in a study of radiation and T cells in renal cell carcinoma. Time point indicated: blood 2 weeks post-SBRT. Treatment denoted: 15 Gy SBRT to primary tumor, nephrectomy 4 weeks later. Using immunoSEQ multiplex PCR, the repertoire was profiled, and TCRdb retains in-frame clones only, with some absent. The sample shows 160,000 or so clones, roughly 87% of them seen only once. This clone was detected once. Antigen: not known. Overall study results and limits: Baseline intratumoral clonotype presence is unknown without pretreatment biopsies.

Specimen: blood, collected from a patient whose treatment included radiotherapy and nephrectomy. This clonotype was sampled from a woman aged 45-60 years with renal cell carcinoma.

CDR3 coding DNA: TGTGCCTGGAGTGTAGGGGGGCTGCGTAGTCAGCCCCAGCATTTT. Translating gives CAWSVGGLRSQPQHF. V is TRBV30 and J is TRBJ1-5; tentative D call: TRBD1 (6 bases). The CDR3 length is 15 residues. The ends were cut back, 0 bases at V and 6 bases at J, with 15 bases in the middle. Germline V gene data show CDR1 as GTSNPN and CDR2 as SVGIG (reference sequence).